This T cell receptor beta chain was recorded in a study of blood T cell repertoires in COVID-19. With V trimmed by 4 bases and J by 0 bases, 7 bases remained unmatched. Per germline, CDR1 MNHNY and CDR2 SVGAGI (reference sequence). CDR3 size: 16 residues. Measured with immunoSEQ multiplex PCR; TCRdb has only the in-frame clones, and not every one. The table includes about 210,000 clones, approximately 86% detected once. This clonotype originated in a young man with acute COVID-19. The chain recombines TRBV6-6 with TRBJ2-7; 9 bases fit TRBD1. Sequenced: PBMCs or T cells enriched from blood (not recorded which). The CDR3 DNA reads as TGTGCCAGCAGTTCCCCGGGGACAGGGCTCTCCTACGAGCAGTACTTC. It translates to CASSSPGTGLSYEQYF.